Listed here are 14 T cell receptor beta chains from one sample, sequenced in a study. TCRdb redid the calling of the RT-PCR reads with MiXCR, one entry per CDR3 protein. This sample has 5,000 to 8,000 distinct CDR3 sequences, with about 89% found just once. The sequencing input was memory CD4+ T cells from blood. The receptors stem from a female donor in good health, serving as a healthy control.

As to this clonotype: This beta chain appears as a stray read in a library generated for alpha chains; its size is not informative. This chain connects TRBV12-3 or TRBV12-4 to TRBJ2-4; weak D call: TRBD2 (5 bases). V was shortened by 0 bases and J by 8 bases, with 8 bases between the two germline ends. This CDR3 has 13 amino acids. This chain's CDR3 is CASSLAGGYIQYF. Written as DNA, the CDR3 is TGTGCCAGCAGTTTAGCGGGCGGGTACATTCAGTACTTC.

A word on this clonotype: This beta chain is an unintended read in a library built for alpha chains; its size means little. The gene calls are TRBV5-1 and TRBJ1-1; D remains unclear. The CDR3 is 13 residues long. Trimming removed 4 bases at V and 0 bases at J, with 7 bases between. CDR1 and CDR2 from the germline V gene are SGHRS and YFSETQ. This CDR3 is CASSPSLNTEAFF. In DNA form, the CDR3 reads TGCGCCAGCAGCCCATCCTTGAACACTGAAGCTTTCTTT.

A remark on this clonotype: This beta chain lies outside the target of a library built for alpha chains; its clone size means little. This sequence joins TRBV12-3 or TRBV12-4 and TRBJ2-2, with TRBD1 identical over 11 bases. The CDR3 loop spans 14 amino acids. The V gene end was trimmed by 4 bases and the J gene end by 7 bases; junction bases not matched to a gene: 2. In DNA, the CDR3 is TGTGCCAGCAGTTGGGACAGGGGGTACGGGGAGCTGTTTTTT. It translates to CASSWDRGYGELFF.

As for this clonotype: This beta chain appears as a stray read in a library generated for alpha chains; its size is not informative. This sequence joins TRBV12-3 or TRBV12-4 and TRBJ1-1; D remains ambiguous. CDR3 length: 12 amino acids. Deletions cut 1 base from V and 5 bases from J, with 5 bases between. CDR3 in amino acids: CASSLGRTEAFF. The CDR3, as DNA: TGTGCCAGCAGTTTAGGGAGAACTGAAGCTTTCTTT.

This clonotype was seen only a few times. This beta chain lies outside the target of a library built for alpha chains; its clone size means little. V usage is TRBV7-2 and J usage is TRBJ2-1; D is unclear. The CDR3 extends over 13 amino acids. In germline, CDR1 is SGHTA, CDR2 FQGNSA. The ends were cut back, 4 bases at V and 3 bases at J, with 7 bases in the middle. CDR3 amino acids: CASSSYYYNEQFF. The CDR3 DNA reads as TGTGCCAGCAGCTCTTACTACTACAATGAGCAGTTCTTC.

For this clonotype: This beta chain slipped into a library made for alpha chains as a stray read, so its size is not meaningful. This chain uses TRBV7-3 with TRBJ1-1, with 9 positions matching TRBD1. Trimming cost V 4 bases and J 5 bases; bases outside gene matches: 5. The germline gives CDR1 SGHTA, CDR2 FQGTGA. The CDR3 runs to 14 residues. The CDR3 here is CASSSGQGKTEAFF. CDR3 DNA sequence: TGTGCCAGCAGCTCAGGACAGGGGAAGACTGAAGCTTTCTTT.

Of note for this clonotype: This beta chain came through as a stray read in a library set up for alpha chains, and its size says little. V usage is TRBV20-1 and J usage is TRBJ2-1; 13 bases align to TRBD2. Germline CDR1 DFQATT, CDR2 SNEGSKA (reference sequence). Unmatched junction bases numbered 7, after V lost 4 bases and J lost 4 bases. This CDR3 is built from 16 residues. CDR3 protein: CSAIDSTSGGYNEQFF. The CDR3, as DNA: TGCAGTGCTATTGATTCGACTAGCGGGGGGTACAATGAGCAGTTCTTC.

This clonotype was seen just once. Because the library targeted alpha chains, this beta chain is an off-target read whose size means little. J is TRBJ2-7 and V is TRBV29-1; weak D call: TRBD1 (5 bases). Germline V gene data show CDR1 as SQVTM and CDR2 as ANQGSEA. This CDR3 is 16 amino acids long. The ends were cut back, 7 bases at V and 3 bases at J, with 25 bases in the middle. The CDR3 region has the DNA TGCAGCGCTCCCCCCCAGGGCACACACAAACACTACGAGCAGTACTTC. It specifies CSAPPQGTHKHYEQYF.

Worth noting for this clonotype: This beta chain is a stray read from a library made for alpha chains; its abundance is not meaningful. The chain links TRBV12-3 or TRBV12-4 to TRBJ2-7; 10 nucleotides align to TRBD1. V gave up 5 bases and J gave up 3 bases; unmatched junction bases: 4. The CDR3 totals 14 residues. CDR3 nucleotide sequence: TGTGCCAGCAGTCCCCGGGACAGGGGCTACGAGCAGTACTTC. This translates into CASSPRDRGYEQYF.

A note on this clonotype: This beta chain turned up in a library designed for alpha chains; as an off-target read, its abundance says little. The J gene is TRBJ2-7, the V gene TRBV6-1, with 9 bases identical to TRBD1. Germline V CDR1 and CDR2: MNHNS, SASEGT. Trimming took 5 bases from V and 3 from J; bases not matched to a gene: 5. This CDR3 has 14 amino acids. CDR3 DNA sequence: TGTGCCAGCAGTCTCCGGACAGGGGTCTACGAGCAGTACTTC. The encoded protein is CASSLRTGVYEQYF.

For this clonotype: The library was built for alpha chains, so this beta chain is an off-target read and its size means little. V gene TRBV12-3 or TRBV12-4 combines with J gene TRBJ2-2; the D is unclear. The CDR3 is 13 residues long. Trimming left V 6 bases short and J 5 bases short, with 10 bases between. The CDR3 nucleotides read TGTGCCAGCAGCCCCTGGTCGACCGGGGAGCTGTTTTTT. Amino acids: CASSPWSTGELFF.

A remark on this clonotype: In a library made to pick up alpha chains, this beta chain is a stray read with a size that means little. J is TRBJ1-4 and V is TRBV7-9; D call uncertain. The V and J ends lost 1 base and 6 bases respectively, with 15 bases between them. CDR1 and CDR2 from the germline V gene are SEHNR and FQNEAQ (reference sequence). CDR3 length: 16 amino acids. The CDR3 nucleotides read TGTGCCAGCAGCTTAGAGATGGGTGCCGGGGATGAAAAACTGTTTTTT. Its protein is CASSLEMGAGDEKLFF.

This clonotype occurred a few times. Within a library made for alpha chains, this beta chain is off target, and its count is uninformative. The gene calls are TRBV6-5 and TRBJ1-1; 10 positions match TRBD1. V was pared by 1 base and J by 12 bases, with 8 bases of the junction left unmatched. This CDR3 is 14 amino acids long. Germline CDR1 and CDR2: MNHEY and SVGAGI. The CDR3 DNA follows: TGTGCCAGCAGTTACTTCCCGGGACAGGGGTGGACTTTCTTT. Translation gives CASSYFPGQGWTFF.

To note about this clonotype: Because the library targeted alpha chains, this beta chain is an off-target read whose size means little. V gene TRBV12-3 or TRBV12-4 combines with J gene TRBJ2-5; D gene uncertain. This CDR3 comprises 13 residues. V shed 6 bases and J shed 4 bases, with 12 bases lying between them. The CDR3 DNA sequence: TGTGCCAGCAGCCTTCTCCAGCGAGAGACCCAGTACTTC. Protein sequence: CASSLLQRETQYF.